This note documents a single T cell receptor beta chain sequence. Negative isolation yielded CD8+ and CD4+ T cells; FACS enriched TEMRA cells. The CDR3 length is 14 residues. V was cut by 2 bases and J by 2 bases, with 13 bases left in between. Germline CDR1 DFQATT, CDR2 SNEGSKA (reference sequence). The data were taken from a study of CD8 T cells in Susac syndrome. RNA amounts of about 0.45 to 1 ug underwent reverse transcription with random hexamers. immunoSEQ multiplex PCR amplified TCR beta CDR3 across 54 Vbeta, 13 Jbeta. TCRdb re-called the immunoSEQ multiplex PCR reads through MiXCR, storing one row per CDR3 protein. This table has over 350,000 distinct CDR3 sequences, more than 80% appearing once.

The TCR sequence derives from a human donor with multiple sclerosis. The sequenced sample was CD8+ T cells from PBMCs. The chain is built from TRBV20-1 and TRBJ2-7; possibly TRBD2 for D (6 bases). The CDR3 loop is CSARPRTGAYEQYF. Here the CDR3 DNA reads TGCAGTGCTAGACCCCGAACGGGAGCCTACGAGCAGTACTTC.